This T cell receptor (beta chain) was captured in a study of PD-L1 blockade in urothelial cancer. Study in general: Bladder-origin urothelial cancer in males described most of the roughly 30 patients. Patients' prior chemotherapy regimens numbered 0 to 3.

Some clones are missing from TCRdb's copy, which holds only in-frame ones; the method was immunoSEQ multiplex PCR. The profile shows under 80,000 clones, 81% of them singletons. The sample's time point: pretreatment peripheral blood. CDR3 length: 17 amino acids. V was clipped by 0 bases and J by 3 bases; unmatched bases: 5. Germline loops: CDR1 SGDLS, CDR2 YYNGEE. Sequenced here: PBMCs, sampled around atezolizumab (anti-PD-L1) treatment. The source of this sequence is a man in his 70s with urothelial cancer. This rearrangement joins TRBV9 to TRBJ2-5; TRBD2 matches at 13 bases. The CDR3 protein is CASSVGTSGGPEETQYF. CDR3 nucleotides: TGTGCCAGCAGCGTAGGGACTAGCGGGGGCCCGGAAGAGACCCAGTACTTC.